This TCR beta chain was sequenced in a study of blood T cell repertoires in COVID-19 (dated by TCRdb to the early 2020s). Study-level background: Samples covering the acute and convalescent phases of COVID-19 were provided by collaborators in the United States, Italy and Spain. Samples came from the ongoing ImmuneRACE study (first 160 participants) plus 1,254 subjects from 6 global collaborators. The material from the prospective study consisted of cDNA or gDNA derived from T cells, B-cell-depleted T cells, or PBMCs. The dataset comprised deeply sampled blood TCRbeta repertoires from subjects exposed to, actively infected with, or recovered from COVID-19. Where available, HLA class I and class II types were taken from metadata supplied by the sample provider and were not determined by assay-based typing. A freely available public database, intended as a resource for researchers studying the immune response to SARS-CoV-2, is where the repertoires were released. The sample metadata nearly always contained a de-identified subject ID, COVID-19 status, age in years and sex.

TCRbeta CDR3 regions were amplified from genomic DNA using the immunoSEQ Assay, a bias-controlled multiplex PCR. On the study's bioinformatics: The number of nucleated cells in each sample was estimated from the amplification of reference gene primers within the assay. To quantify the absolute abundance of each unique TCRbeta CDR3 rearrangement, sequence reads were collapsed and filtered. For each sample, productive Simpson clonality was calculated as the square root of Simpson's diversity index over productive rearrangements. The immuneACCESS repertoire file appears here via TCRdb, limited to in-frame rearrangements. These files lack a portion of the clones; in checked studies, under half of the deficit traces to unresolved V genes, and the cause of the others is not known. D and trimming come from the DNA, and the V and J calls and clone size come from that table. For this sample there are about 53,000 clones; approximately 80% appear just once. Around 43% of the sample is taken by the ten largest.

Collaborating institutions collected whole blood in K2EDTA tubes following their own protocols. For TCRbeta analysis, collaborators shipped samples in one of three forms: frozen whole blood, isolated PBMCs, or DNA extracted from either of those sample types. In the germline V gene (reference sequence), CDR1 corresponds to LGHDT and CDR2 to YNNKEL. Its CDR3 holds 14 amino acids, cysteine through phenylalanine. Left in the record is the CDR3 DNA by itself, 42 bases read in frame from the first base. A distance of 9 bases separates the germline ends of V and J, which lose 1 base and 6 bases respectively. Details on this clone: The antigen it recognizes is unknown. No base qualities exist here, and no much larger clone lies one base off it.

The study at large found these results: The amount of clinical and demographic metadata varied by source and participant and was provided uncurated.

Here the chain combines TRBV3-1 (or the pseudogene TRBV3-2) and TRBJ2-2, with TRBD2 perhaps the D gene, on 5 matching bases. This clonotype was sampled from a man between 65 and 79 years old with active or convalescent COVID-19. Sequences were obtained from peripheral blood. Here is the DNA: TGTGCCAGCAGCCAAGCAGCGGTATCCGGGGAGCTGTTTTTT. Translated, it reads CASSQAAVSGELFF.